This entry lists 10 T cell receptor beta chains sequenced from one sample in a study of blood T cell repertoires in COVID-19. Generated by immunoSEQ multiplex PCR, the TCRdb table keeps only in-frame clones and is missing some. The table includes some 74,000 clones, about 80% detected once. Source material: peripheral blood. These receptors all stem from a human donor in a cohort sampled during active COVID-19.

CDR3 DNA sequence: TGTGCCAGCAGCTTGGCCAAAGGGGCGACTAATGAAAAACTGTTTTTT. The encoded protein is CASSLAKGATNEKLFF. This chain joins TRBV5-5 and TRBJ1-4; maybe TRBD1 (5 bases). Trimming removed 0 bases at V and 2 bases at J, with 11 bases between. CDR1 and CDR2 (germline): SGHKS, YYEKEE (reference sequence). The CDR3 is 16 residues long.

The chain has TRBV20-1 and TRBJ2-5, with 8 positions matching TRBD2. Germline V gene lookup returns CDR1 DFQATT and CDR2 SNEGSKA (reference sequence). CDR3 length: 18 residues. The J segment lost 2 bases and the V segment lost 3 bases, leaving 17 bases of the junction unmatched. The CDR3 here is CSASGSGTLLWGQETQYF. The CDR3 DNA reads TGCAGTGCTAGTGGTAGCGGGACCCTCCTTTGGGGTCAAGAGACCCAGTACTTC.

V and J are TRBV29-1 and TRBJ1-1; D ambiguous. Germline lookup yields CDR1 SQVTM and CDR2 ANQGSEA. The CDR3 loop spans 12 amino acids. V was shortened by 8 bases and J by 3 bases, with 13 bases between the two germline ends. The CDR3 DNA is TGCAGCACCGGATGGGGAGACACTGAAGCTTTCTTT. This encodes CSTGWGDTEAFF.

In the case of this clone: One junction end does not reproduce the germline sequence, and a read error may be involved. This chain uses TRBV2 with TRBJ1-2; D gene uncertain. Germline-derived CDR1 and CDR2 are SNHLY and FYNNEI. CDR3 length: 13 residues. CDR3 loop: CASRGEGNSGYTF. In DNA form, the CDR3 reads TGTGCCAGCAGGGGAGAAGGTAACTCTGGCTACACCTTC.

About this clone itself: Within the sample, other DNA sequences also encode this same CDR3. This chain connects TRBV9 to TRBJ1-6, with 7 positions matching TRBD1. V shed 0 bases, J shed 6 bases, and the junction held 3 bases outside the gene matches. The CDR3 sequence is 15 residues long. Germline V gives CDR1 SGDLS, CDR2 YYNGEE. The CDR3 here is CASSVVAGGNSPLHF. In DNA, the CDR3 is TGTGCCAGCAGCGTAGTGGCAGGGGGTAATTCACCCCTCCACTTT.

This clone has only one observation. V usage is TRBV7-2 and J usage is TRBJ2-2, with TRBD2 matching 7 bases. V trimming: 3 bases; J trimming: 4 bases; junction bases outside the gene matches: 2. Germline CDR1 SGHTA, CDR2 FQGNSA. The CDR3 is 14 residues long. The CDR3 here is CASSLGGITGELFF. As DNA, the CDR3 is TGTGCCAGCAGCTTGGGGGGGATCACCGGGGAGCTGTTTTTT.

The rearrangement links TRBV21-1 to TRBJ2-1; the table's TRBD2 call for D was not verified on the DNA. TRBV21-1 is recorded as a pseudogene. This CDR3 spans 22 amino acids. The CDR3 spells CASGVLDKRLAGGPHSYNEQFF. The CDR3 region has the DNA TGTGCCAGCGGAGTACTAGACAAACGACTAGCGGGAGGTCCCCATTCCTACAATGAGCAGTTCTTC.

This clone was recorded a few times. V gene TRBV6-6 combines with J gene TRBJ1-2; tentative D call: TRBD1 (6 bases). Germline CDR1 is MNHNY and CDR2 is SVGAGI (reference sequence). The CDR3 runs 16 residues. Deletions cut 5 bases from V and 7 bases from J, with 23 bases between. The CDR3 spells CASSREGVREFGGYTF. CDR3 bases: TGTGCCAGCAGTCGAGAGGGGGTCCGGGAATTCGGTGGCTACACCTTC.

This chain uses TRBV18 with TRBJ1-1; TRBD1 aligns across 7 bases. Germline V gene lookup returns CDR1 KGHSH and CDR2 LQKENI. The length of the CDR3 is 14 residues. J gave up 5 bases and V 2 bases, and 5 bases lay outside the gene matches. CDR3 sequence reads: CASSPEAGGTEAFF. The CDR3 nucleotides are TGTGCCAGCTCACCAGAGGCAGGGGGGACTGAAGCTTTCTTT.

This clone was counted a few times. DNA of the CDR3: TGCGCCAGCAGCCAAGGGGAAGGGGGATCACCCCTCCACTTT. It yields the protein CASSQGEGGSPLHF. The chain employs TRBV4-1 and TRBJ1-6; a possible D gene is TRBD1 (6 bases). V lost 1 base and J 10 bases, leaving 11 bases between the germline ends. This CDR3 has 14 residues. Germline V gives CDR1 MGHRA, CDR2 YSYEKL.